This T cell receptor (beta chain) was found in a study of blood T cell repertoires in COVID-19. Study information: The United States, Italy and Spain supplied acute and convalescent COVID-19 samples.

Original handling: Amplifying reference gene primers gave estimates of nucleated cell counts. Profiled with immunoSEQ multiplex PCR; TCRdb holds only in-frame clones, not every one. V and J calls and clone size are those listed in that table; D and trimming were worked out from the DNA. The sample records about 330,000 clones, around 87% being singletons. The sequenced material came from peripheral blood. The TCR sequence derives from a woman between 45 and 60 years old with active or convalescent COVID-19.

The CDR3 bases are TGTGCCAGCAGCGTCTCAGTGAATACGCAGTATTTT. Translated: CASSVSVNTQYF. This chain connects TRBV12-3 or TRBV12-4 to TRBJ2-3; no definite D call. The length of the CDR3 is 12 residues. V was pared by 6 bases and J by 7 bases, with 11 bases between.